This T cell receptor beta chain was retrieved from a study of cytomegalovirus exposure and HLA in healthy donors. The overall study: Earlier, 100 million to 120 million unique TCR beta sequences were recovered from about 170 million T cells by an analysis. Study results and caveats: In terms of immune exposure information, only CMV serostatus was available. A missense DCLRE1C variant was associated with V- and J-gene trimming of TCR beta chains in a later analysis, and an independent cohort replicated the association. Among donors in an Asian-associated ancestry cluster, a later analysis reportedly found fewer N-insertions than the roughly 650-donor mean.

Remarks on this clone: Its antigen is still unknown.

Vbeta (60) and Jbeta (13) primers were used in the PCR. Sequenced by immunoSEQ multiplex PCR; TCRdb stores in-frame clones only, minus some. The table records under 200,000 clones, 80% of them present only once. Material for sequencing was PBMCs. The clonotype comes from a human donor in good health.

CDR3 in DNA: TGTGCCAGCAGAGCAGGGGATTCACCCCTCCACTTT. Amino acid sequence: CASRAGDSPLHF. The rearrangement joins TRBV2 to TRBJ1-6; perhaps TRBD1 as D (6 bases). V lost 6 bases, J lost 8 bases, and 8 bases lay in between. CDR3 length: 12 amino acids. Germline CDR1 is SNHLY and CDR2 is FYNNEI.